Listed below are T cell receptor beta chains from one sample, sequenced in a study of blood T cells in healthy people across ages. TCRdb re-derived calls from the 5' RACE reads in MiXCR, one entry per CDR3 protein. The profile shows around 1,000,000 distinct CDR3 sequences, almost 25% of them singletons. This sample was shared with a second study, whose subject was T cells of mothers and their children.

Material: blood. Receptors were obtained from a girl aged 2 to 10 in good health. The CDR3 runs from the conserved cysteine through the conserved F or W. A D gene is named only where the DNA matches it firmly. Size is stated for part of the rows, as once, few or many counts, or as a class when the clone is expanded.

cdr3_aa,cdr3_nt,j_call,clone_size,v_call,d_call
CASSLSGERHSPLHF,TGTGCCAGCAGCTTATCGGGGGAGAGGCATTCACCCCTCCACTTT,TRBJ1-6,few,TRBV5-6,.
CASSPYVGRDEKLFF,TGCGCCAGCAGCCCCTACGTGGGTAGAGACGAAAAACTGTTTTTT,TRBJ1-4,few,TRBV4-1,.
CASSPGDLAGVTGELFF,TGTGCCAGCAGTCCGGGGGATCTAGCGGGAGTTACCGGGGAGCTGTTTTTT,TRBJ2-2,few,TRBV28,TRBD2
CASSLSLVGSYGYTF,TGTGCCAGCAGCCTGTCTTTGGTGGGATCATATGGCTACACCTTC,TRBJ1-2,few,TRBV6-5,.
CASSFGLVQQETQYF,TGTGCCAGCAGTTTCGGGCTAGTTCAGCAAGAGACCCAGTACTTC,TRBJ2-5,.,TRBV28,.
CASSQTGQGDISIQYF,TGTGCCAGCAGCCAAACGGGACAGGGGGATATTAGCATTCAGTACTTC,TRBJ2-4,.,TRBV3-1,TRBD1
CASSPRSAGQETQYF,TGTGCCAGCAGCCCTCGCTCCGCGGGGCAAGAGACCCAGTACTTC,TRBJ2-5,.,TRBV11-2,.
CSCREGLANTGELFF,TGCAGCTGCCGAGAAGGGTTGGCGAACACCGGGGAGCTGTTTTTT,TRBJ2-2,.,TRBV29-1,.
CASSNHPTGNTEAFF,TGTGCCAGCAGCAACCATCCCACTGGGAACACTGAAGCTTTCTTT,TRBJ1-1,.,TRBV21-1,.
CSVVGWAGYKQYF,TGCAGCGTTGTAGGATGGGCCGGCTACAAGCAGTACTTC,TRBJ2-7,.,TRBV29-1,.
CASRPSLADTQYF,TGTGCCAGCAGGCCTTCTCTGGCAGATACGCAGTATTTT,TRBJ2-3,.,TRBV12-3/TRBV12-4,.
CSGEMVGEQYF,TGCAGCGGGGAGATGGTTGGCGAGCAGTACTTC,TRBJ2-7,.,TRBV29-1,.
CASSPLPGVNAYEQYF,TGTGCCAGCAGTCCCCTACCAGGGGTCAACGCCTACGAGCAGTACTTC,TRBJ2-7,.,TRBV12-3/TRBV12-4,.
CASSLEEAYGYTF,TGTGCCAGCAGCTTGGAGGAAGCCTATGGCTACACCTTC,TRBJ1-2,.,TRBV5-4,.
CASSIDLHNEQFF,TGTGCCAGCAGTATTGACCTACACAATGAGCAGTTCTTC,TRBJ2-1,.,TRBV27,.
CASSPARGRYEQYF,TGCGCCAGCAGCCCCGCGAGGGGGAGGTACGAGCAGTACTTC,TRBJ2-7,.,TRBV4-3,.
CAIGDGGLPSSYEQYF,TGTGCCATCGGTGACGGTGGACTACCGTCCTCCTACGAGCAGTACTTC,TRBJ2-7,.,TRBV10-3,.
CSVERSDTGELFF,TGCAGCGTTGAACGCAGTGACACCGGGGAGCTGTTTTTT,TRBJ2-2,.,TRBV29-1,.
CSATGGNTDTQYF,TGCAGCGCGACAGGGGGAAACACAGATACGCAGTATTTT,TRBJ2-3,.,TRBV29-1,TRBD1
CASSPPLGTRPTYGYTF,TGTGCCAGCAGCCCACCCCTCGGGACACGGCCCACTTATGGCTACACCTTC,TRBJ1-2,.,TRBV7-9,.
CASSSGPGGGGYTF,TGTGCCAGCAGCTCGGGCCCAGGGGGCGGTGGCTACACCTTC,TRBJ1-2,.,TRBV7-2,TRBD1
CASRSGASTEAFF,TGTGCCAGCAGGAGCGGGGCCTCCACTGAAGCTTTCTTT,TRBJ1-1,.,TRBV12-3/TRBV12-4,.
CASATGGEQYF,TGCGCCAGTGCGACAGGGGGCGAGCAGTACTTC,TRBJ2-7,.,TRBV5-1,TRBD1
CASRGFSDTQYF,TGTGCCAGCAGAGGCTTCTCAGATACGCAGTATTTT,TRBJ2-3,few,TRBV12-3/TRBV12-4,.
CATSKRGFTDTQYF,TGTGCCACCAGCAAGAGGGGGTTCACAGATACGCAGTATTTT,TRBJ2-3,few,TRBV15,.
CASNPNQETQYF,TGTGCCAGCAACCCTAACCAAGAGACCCAGTACTTC,TRBJ2-5,few,TRBV7-9,.
CASQGFLDEQFF,TGTGCCAGCCAGGGATTTCTCGATGAGCAGTTCTTC,TRBJ2-1,.,TRBV12-3/TRBV12-4,.
CASSLLQDLTEAFF,TGTGCCAGCAGTTTACTTCAGGATTTGACTGAAGCTTTCTTT,TRBJ1-1,.,TRBV12-3/TRBV12-4,.
CASSSHVEGTGDMGEKLFF,TGTGCCAGCAGCTCCCATGTTGAGGGGACAGGGGATATGGGGGAAAAACTGTTTTTT,TRBJ1-4,few,TRBV21-1,.
CASSFMAGGPNEQFF,TGTGCCAGCAGTTTTATGGCGGGAGGGCCGAATGAGCAGTTCTTC,TRBJ2-1,.,TRBV27,TRBD2
CASSHRGLNEKLFF,TGTGCCAGCAGCCACAGGGGTTTGAACGAAAAACTGTTTTTT,TRBJ1-4,few,TRBV13,TRBD1
CSANNRGFSEKLFF,TGCAGTGCGAATAACAGGGGATTTAGTGAAAAACTGTTTTTT,TRBJ1-4,.,TRBV20-1,TRBD1
CASGEENTEAFF,TGTGCTAGTGGAGAAGAAAACACTGAAGCTTTCTTT,TRBJ1-1,.,TRBV12-5,.
CATSDPRQGSEKLFF,TGTGCCACCAGTGATCCACGACAGGGAAGTGAAAAACTGTTTTTT,TRBJ1-4,.,TRBV24-1,TRBD1
CSAAGGDSSLSGANVLTF,TGCAGTGCTGCTGGGGGGGACAGTTCTCTGTCTGGGGCCAACGTCCTGACTTTC,TRBJ2-6,few,TRBV20-1,.
CSAREHTEQFF,TGCAGTGCTAGAGAGCATACTGAGCAGTTCTTC,TRBJ2-1,.,TRBV20-1,.
CSVASGGIQETQYF,TGCAGCGTTGCTAGCGGGGGGATCCAAGAGACCCAGTACTTC,TRBJ2-5,few,TRBV29-1,TRBD2
CTSSWRRGGGNTEAFF,TGTACCAGCAGCTGGCGTAGGGGGGGCGGGAACACTGAAGCTTTCTTT,TRBJ1-1,.,TRBV3-1,.
CASSFREIEGYTF,TGTGCCAGCAGCTTTAGGGAGATAGAGGGCTACACCTTC,TRBJ1-2,few,TRBV7-9,.
CASSLGAQGSYEQYF,TGCGCCAGCAGCTTGGGGGCTCAGGGATCCTACGAGCAGTACTTC,TRBJ2-7,.,TRBV5-1,.
CASSSLAGANIQYF,TGTGCCAGCAGTTCGCTAGCGGGGGCAAACATTCAGTACTTC,TRBJ2-4,few,TRBV12-3/TRBV12-4,TRBD2
CASEPGQGNNIQYF,TGTGCTAGTGAGCCGGGACAGGGTAATAACATTCAGTACTTC,TRBJ2-4,.,TRBV12-5,TRBD1
CATSALAGTGSTKQYF,TGTGCCACCAGTGCCCTAGCCGGGACAGGGAGTACCAAGCAGTATTTT,TRBJ2-3,.,TRBV24-1,TRBD1
CSAGVGSNQPQHF,TGCAGTGCTGGCGTGGGTAGCAATCAGCCCCAGCATTTT,TRBJ1-5,.,TRBV20-1,.
CASSIQGGGYGYTF,TGTGCCAGCAGCATACAGGGCGGAGGGTATGGCTACACCTTC,TRBJ1-2,.,TRBV7-3,.
CASSLWGFEQFF,TGTGCCAGCAGCTTATGGGGATTTGAGCAGTTCTTC,TRBJ2-1,.,TRBV7-2,.
CASSWGETQYF,TGTGCCAGCAGCTGGGGGGAGACCCAGTACTTC,TRBJ2-5,many,TRBV5-4,.
CSARVGGYTDTQYF,TGCAGTGCTAGAGTCGGGGGGTACACAGATACGCAGTATTTT,TRBJ2-3,.,TRBV20-1,TRBD2
CSASPRDKNIQYF,TGCAGTGCTAGTCCCAGGGACAAAAACATTCAGTACTTC,TRBJ2-4,once,TRBV20-1,.
CSARTTGVAKNIQYF,TGCAGTGCTAGAACGACAGGAGTAGCCAAAAACATTCAGTACTTC,TRBJ2-4,few,TRBV20-1,.
CASSDAGVTGELFF,TGTGCCAGCAGTGATGCAGGTGTAACCGGGGAGCTGTTTTTT,TRBJ2-2,few,TRBV6-1,.
CSVPRVDGAQTQYF,TGCAGCGTTCCGAGGGTAGATGGGGCCCAGACCCAGTACTTC,TRBJ2-5,.,TRBV29-1,.
CAIVGAIYEQYF,TGTGCCATCGTAGGGGCTATCTACGAGCAGTACTTC,TRBJ2-7,.,TRBV7-9,.
CASSRKTSGGDKAKNIQYF,TGTGCCAGCAGCCGCAAAACATCCGGAGGTGACAAAGCCAAAAACATTCAGTACTTC,TRBJ2-4,few,TRBV3-1,.
CASSLWWFSGNDGYTF,TGTGCCAGCAGTTTATGGTGGTTTTCGGGCAACGATGGCTACACCTTC,TRBJ1-2,.,TRBV28,.
CASSQVGQGDYEQYF,TGCGCCAGCAGCCAAGTGGGACAGGGGGACTACGAGCAGTACTTC,TRBJ2-7,.,TRBV4-1,TRBD1
CASSFPPGEGGFTEAFF,TGTGCCAGCAGCTTTCCCCCTGGGGAGGGGGGATTTACTGAAGCTTTCTTT,TRBJ1-1,.,TRBV7-2,.
CASGQDPVYERYF,TGTGCCAGCGGCCAAGATCCGGTCTACGAGCGGTACTTC,TRBJ2-7,.,TRBV14,.
CASTLLPGTNYEQYF,TGTGCCAGCACTTTACTCCCCGGGACTAACTACGAGCAGTACTTC,TRBJ2-7,.,TRBV6-2/TRBV6-3,TRBD2
CASSLAGADEQYF,TGTGCCAGCAGCTTAGCAGGGGCAGACGAGCAGTACTTC,TRBJ2-7,.,TRBV7-2,.